This TCR beta chain was profiled in a study of cytomegalovirus exposure and HLA in healthy donors. A note on this clone: Its antigen is not known.

At the time of sampling, donors were nominally healthy, though unrecorded immune exposures were likely. Study-wide findings and caveats: About 87% or about 30% of the time was how often most TCR beta V segments were productive, according to an earlier analysis. Sequencing likely caused a cluster of highly shared sequence variants. There were 150 to 200 TCR beta chains listed as cytomegalovirus-associated.

It was with 60 Vbeta and 13 Jbeta primers that the PCR ran. The table came from immunoSEQ multiplex PCR; TCRdb's copy has only in-frame clones and leaves some out. The table lists about 170,000 clones, over 80% of them singletons. The sequence derives from a male donor in good health and CMV-seronegative. The sample consisted of PBMCs.

CDR3 nucleotides: TGTGCCAGCAGCCCGCCAGGTAGCGCTTACGAGCAGTACTTC. Translated, it gives CASSPPGSAYEQYF. The genes are TRBV7-9 and TRBJ2-7; perhaps TRBD2 as D (5 bases). V was trimmed by 5 bases and J by 4 bases, leaving 15 bases between them. The CDR3 is made up of 14 amino acids. Germline lookup yields CDR1 SEHNR and CDR2 FQNEAQ (reference sequence).